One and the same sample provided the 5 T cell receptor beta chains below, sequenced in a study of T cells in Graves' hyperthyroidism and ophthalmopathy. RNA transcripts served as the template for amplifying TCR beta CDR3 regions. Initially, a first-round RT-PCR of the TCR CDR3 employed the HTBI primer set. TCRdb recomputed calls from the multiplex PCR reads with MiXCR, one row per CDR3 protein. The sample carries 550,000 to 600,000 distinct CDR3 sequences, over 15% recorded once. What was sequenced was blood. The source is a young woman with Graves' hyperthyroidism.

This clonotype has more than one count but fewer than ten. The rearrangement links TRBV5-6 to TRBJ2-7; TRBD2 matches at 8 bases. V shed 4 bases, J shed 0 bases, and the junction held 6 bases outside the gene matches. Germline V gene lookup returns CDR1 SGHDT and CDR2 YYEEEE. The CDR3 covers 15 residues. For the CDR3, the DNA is TGTGCCAGCAGCCCCACGGGACTAGACTCCTACGAGCAGTACTTC. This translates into CASSPTGLDSYEQYF. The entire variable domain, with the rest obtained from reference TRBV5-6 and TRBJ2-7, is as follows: DAGVTQSPTHLIKTRGQQVTLRCSPKSGHDTVSWYQQALGQGPQFIFQYYEEEERQRGNFPDRFSGHQFPNYSSELNVNALLLGDSALYLCASSPTGLDSYEQYFGPGTRLTVT.

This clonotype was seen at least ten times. CDR3 loop: CASSYSGQITYEQYF. The CDR3 DNA is TGTGCCAGCAGTTACTCGGGACAGATCACCTACGAGCAGTACTTC. The rearrangement links TRBV6-5 to TRBJ2-7, with TRBD1 matching over 7 bases. CDR3 length: 15 amino acids. Germline lookup yields CDR1 MNHEY and CDR2 SVGAGI. The junction had 4 bases not matched to a gene; V was cut back by 0 bases and J by 2 bases.

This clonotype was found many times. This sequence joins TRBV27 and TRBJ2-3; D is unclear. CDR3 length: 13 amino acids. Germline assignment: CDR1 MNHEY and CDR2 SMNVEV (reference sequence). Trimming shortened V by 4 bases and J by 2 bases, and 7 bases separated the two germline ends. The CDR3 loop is CASSSALTDTQYF. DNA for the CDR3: TGTGCCAGCAGTTCTGCGCTCACAGATACGCAGTATTTT.

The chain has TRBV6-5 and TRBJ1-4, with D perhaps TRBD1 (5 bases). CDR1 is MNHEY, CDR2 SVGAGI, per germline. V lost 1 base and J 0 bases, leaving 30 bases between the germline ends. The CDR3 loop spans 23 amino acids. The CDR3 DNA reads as TGTGCCAGCAGTTACTTCCCCCCGCGGGGCAGGGAAAGGCCGGGAGCAACTAATGAAAAACTGTTTTTT. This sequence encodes CASSYFPPRGRERPGATNEKLFF.

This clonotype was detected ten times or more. In DNA, the CDR3 is TGTGCCAGCAGTTCCCTGGACAGGGCGGGCGAGCAGTACTTC. Protein: CASSSLDRAGEQYF. The chain combines TRBV28 with TRBJ2-7; TRBD1 agrees at 8 bases. The germline V gene has CDR1 MDHEN and CDR2 SYDVKM. J was trimmed by 6 bases and V by 4 bases; bases with no gene match: 8. The CDR3 has 14 amino acids.